This T cell receptor beta chain was profiled in a study of cytotoxic CD8 clonotypes in ibrutinib-treated CLL. The wider study: Responses: about 25 partial, 2 complete; after median around 70 months, roughly 15 stayed remitted, 12 progressed. The study, taken as a whole, reports: Sustained-remission and progressing patients had unequal sampling times. Higher clonality was seen at ibrutinib response and a return toward baseline at progression.

About this clone: Its target is not known. This sample also contains other DNA sequences that code for the same CDR3.

V lost 1 base and J lost 7; bases outside the gene matches: 9. CDR3 length: 14 amino acids. The V gene's germline CDR1 is SQVTM and CDR2 ANQGSEA. Profiled with immunoSEQ multiplex PCR; TCRdb holds only in-frame clones, not every one. Of roughly 200,000 clones in the sample, just over 70% were seen once. J is TRBJ2-7 and V is TRBV29-1, with TRBD1 matching 8 bases. This receptor was obtained from a human donor with chronic lymphocytic leukemia. The specimen was PBMCs, collected after 12 months of ibrutinib treatment. CDR3 sequence (DNA): TGCAGCGTTGAAGGAAGGCAGGGGGCTGTTGAGCAGTACTTC. Residues: CSVEGRQGAVEQYF.